This TCR beta chain was recovered during a study of identical twins' blood T cells. Study conclusions and caveats: Shared CDR3 clonotype counts between two donors mainly tracked the product of their cloneset sizes, twins included.

TCRdb reanalysed the 5' RACE reads using MiXCR and keeps one entry per CDR3 protein. The sample contains 400,000 or so distinct CDR3 sequences, 28% of which appear only once. Germline assignment: CDR1 DFQATT and CDR2 SNEGSKA (reference sequence). The V gene lost 0 bases and the J gene lost 5 bases, with 10 bases spanning the gap. The CDR3 covers 13 residues. This clonotype has more than one count but fewer than ten. Antigen unknown. The chain recombines TRBV20-1 with TRBJ1-2; D perhaps matches TRBD1 (6 bases). The origin of this receptor is a woman between 18 and 49 years old in good health. Sequencing was done on a sample of PBMCs. The CDR3 DNA is TGCAGTGCTAGAGATTACAGGGAGTATGGCTACACCTTC. Encoded protein: CSARDYREYGYTF.